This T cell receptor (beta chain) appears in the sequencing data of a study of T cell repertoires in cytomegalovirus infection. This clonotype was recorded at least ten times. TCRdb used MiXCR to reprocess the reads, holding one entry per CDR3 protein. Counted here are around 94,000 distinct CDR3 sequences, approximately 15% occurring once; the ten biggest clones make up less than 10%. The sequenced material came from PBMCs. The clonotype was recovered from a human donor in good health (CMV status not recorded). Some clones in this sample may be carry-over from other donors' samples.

CDR3 sequence (DNA): TGTGCCATCAGTGAGTCGAGGCGGGATGGCTACACCTTC. It translates to CAISESRRDGYTF. This chain links TRBV10-3 with TRBJ1-2; D not certain. Between the trimmed V and J ends, which lost 0 bases and 6 bases, there was a span of 8 bases. The CDR3 extends over 13 amino acids. Germline V gene lookup returns CDR1 ENHRY and CDR2 SYGVKD.